This T cell receptor (beta chain) comes out of a study of OX40 agonist ivuxolimab in advanced cancers. This CDR3 contains 12 residues. CDR1 and CDR2 (germline): SGHRS, YFSETQ. V was shortened by 5 bases and J by 5 bases, with 10 bases between the two germline ends. Sequencing used immunoSEQ multiplex PCR; TCRdb keeps in-frame clones, though not all of them. The table has about 77,000 clones, roughly 84% seen once. The origin of this receptor is an adult with an advanced solid tumor such as melanoma, head and neck, liver or kidney cancer. The specimen comprised CD4+ or CD8+ T cells sorted from blood, sampled in a trial of the OX40 agonist ivuxolimab. The chain employs TRBV5-1 and TRBJ2-5; tentative D call: TRBD2 (5 bases). The CDR3 DNA is TGCGCCAGCAGTGTCGGGGTCGAGACCCAGTACTTC. Encoded protein: CASSVGVETQYF.